The rows below give T cell receptor beta chains drawn from one sample of a study of cytomegalovirus exposure and HLA in healthy donors. TCRdb's copy holds only in-frame clones and misses some; the assay was immunoSEQ multiplex PCR. The table shows about 140,000 clones, with 65% to 70% occurring only once. Material: PBMCs. The receptors were gathered from a man younger than 45 in good health and CMV-seropositive. The CDR3 runs from the conserved cysteine through the conserved F or W. Fields, in order: V gene, J gene, D gene, clone size, CDR3 length, CDR3 DNA, CDR3 protein. A D gene is named only where the DNA matches it firmly. Clone size is given for some rows only: seen once, a few or many times, or a class if the clone is expanded.

v_gene: TRBV5-7
j_gene: TRBJ1-5
d_gene: -
abundance: -
len: 13
CDR3nt: TGTGCCAGCAGCTTACAGAGCAATCAGCCCCAGCATTTT
CDR3aa: CASSLQSNQPQHF

v_gene: TRBV2
j_gene: TRBJ2-3
d_gene: -
abundance: -
len: 15
CDR3nt: TGTGCCAGCAGTGAGCGGCAGGGAAGCACAGATACGCAGTATTTT
CDR3aa: CASSERQGSTDTQYF

v_gene: TRBV6-1
j_gene: TRBJ1-2
d_gene: TRBD1
abundance: -
len: 14
CDR3nt: TGTGCCAGCAGTGAATGGGGACAGATGCGGGGCTACACCTTC
CDR3aa: CASSEWGQMRGYTF

v_gene: TRBV18
j_gene: TRBJ2-5
d_gene: -
abundance: -
len: 15
CDR3nt: TGTGCCAGCTCACCATTTTCGGGAGACCAAGAGACCCAGTACTTC
CDR3aa: CASSPFSGDQETQYF

v_gene: TRBV5-5
j_gene: TRBJ2-2
d_gene: TRBD2
abundance: few
len: 16
CDR3nt: TGTGCCAGCAGCTTGGGAGCGGGAGGCCTCAAAGGGGAGCTGTTTTTT
CDR3aa: CASSLGAGGLKGELFF

v_gene: TRBV9
j_gene: TRBJ2-1
d_gene: TRBD1
abundance: -
len: 15
CDR3nt: TGTGCCAGCAGCGATGGGACAGGGGTACAGGCGGAGCAGTTCTTC
CDR3aa: CASSDGTGVQAEQFF

v_gene: TRBV27
j_gene: TRBJ2-7
d_gene: TRBD1
abundance: few
len: 17
CDR3nt: TGTGCCAGCAGGGGACAGGGTCGCTCTACCTCCTCCTACGAGCAGTACTTC
CDR3aa: CASRGQGRSTSSYEQYF

v_gene: TRBV4-2
j_gene: TRBJ1-1
d_gene: -
abundance: few
len: 16
CDR3nt: TGTGCCAGCAGCCAAGCATATGGCAGGGGGAACACTGAAGCTTTCTTT
CDR3aa: CASSQAYGRGNTEAFF

v_gene: TRBV19
j_gene: TRBJ2-3
d_gene: -
abundance: -
len: 17
CDR3nt: TGTGCCAGTACCGACCGGGGACACCAGTCTAGCACAGATACGCAGTATTTT
CDR3aa: CASTDRGHQSSTDTQYF

v_gene: TRBV7-3
j_gene: TRBJ2-5
d_gene: -
abundance: -
len: 15
CDR3nt: TGTGCCAGCAGCTTATGGGGGGGCCGGGAAGAGACCCAGTACTTC
CDR3aa: CASSLWGGREETQYF

v_gene: TRBV27
j_gene: TRBJ2-2
d_gene: TRBD1
abundance: -
len: 15
CDR3nt: TGTGCCAGTTTAACCGGGACAGGGCCCCCCGGGGAGCTGTTTTTT
CDR3aa: CASLTGTGPPGELFF

v_gene: TRBV10-2
j_gene: TRBJ2-7
d_gene: -
abundance: -
len: 18
CDR3nt: TGCGCCAGCAGTGATTCGCCAGGCCGCCGCACCACGGTCAACGAGCAGTACTTC
CDR3aa: CASSDSPGRRTTVNEQYF

v_gene: TRBV19
j_gene: TRBJ1-2
d_gene: -
abundance: few
len: 12
CDR3nt: TGTGCCAGTAGTAGGGGGCTCAGTGGCTACACCTTC
CDR3aa: CASSRGLSGYTF

v_gene: TRBV6-5
j_gene: TRBJ2-7
d_gene: -
abundance: -
len: 15
CDR3nt: TGTGCCAGCAGTTACCTGGAGGTGAGCTCCTACGAGCAGTACTTC
CDR3aa: CASSYLEVSSYEQYF

v_gene: TRBV27
j_gene: TRBJ2-5
d_gene: -
abundance: -
len: 18
CDR3nt: TGTGCCAGCAGTCCCCAGCACGGGGGACAGAGGGAGACAGAGACCCAGTACTTC
CDR3aa: CASSPQHGGQRETETQYF

v_gene: TRBV11-2
j_gene: TRBJ2-7
d_gene: -
abundance: -
len: 10
CDR3nt: TGTGCCAGCAGCTCTTACGAGCAGTACTTC
CDR3aa: CASSSYEQYF

v_gene: TRBV9
j_gene: TRBJ2-7
d_gene: -
abundance: -
len: 13
CDR3nt: TGTGCCAGCAGCGGAGACAGGACCTACGAGCAGTACTTC
CDR3aa: CASSGDRTYEQYF

v_gene: TRBV18
j_gene: TRBJ1-2
d_gene: -
abundance: -
len: 13
CDR3nt: TGTGCCAGCTCATACGACAGAAACTATGGCTACACCTTC
CDR3aa: CASSYDRNYGYTF

v_gene: TRBV6-1
j_gene: TRBJ1-5
d_gene: TRBD1
abundance: -
len: 13
CDR3nt: TGTGCCACTCAAACACAGGGGGTGATGCCCCAGCATTTT
CDR3aa: CATQTQGVMPQHF

v_gene: TRBV9
j_gene: TRBJ1-2
d_gene: -
abundance: -
len: 12
CDR3nt: TGTGCCAGCGGGGGGGGGTCGCGGGGCTACACCTTC
CDR3aa: CASGGGSRGYTF

v_gene: TRBV30
j_gene: TRBJ1-5
d_gene: TRBD1
abundance: -
len: 16
CDR3nt: TGTGCCTGGAGTAAAAAGATTGGGACAGGGTATCGGCCCCAGCATTTT
CDR3aa: CAWSKKIGTGYRPQHF

v_gene: TRBV10-3
j_gene: TRBJ1-1
d_gene: -
abundance: -
len: 15
CDR3nt: TGTGCCATCAGTGAGTCAGGAGCCCTGAACACTGAAGCTTTCTTT
CDR3aa: CAISESGALNTEAFF

v_gene: TRBV19
j_gene: TRBJ1-1
d_gene: -
abundance: -
len: 15
CDR3nt: TGTGCCAGTAGTGCACCGGACAGACGGAACACTGAAGCTTTCTTT
CDR3aa: CASSAPDRRNTEAFF

v_gene: TRBV21-1
j_gene: TRBJ1-2
d_gene: -
abundance: -
len: 13
CDR3nt: TGTGCCAGCGGATCCAGGGGGCTGAATGGCTACACCTTC
CDR3aa: CASGSRGLNGYTF

v_gene: TRBV13
j_gene: TRBJ1-6
d_gene: -
abundance: -
len: 15
CDR3nt: TGTGCCAGCAGCTTAGGAGGGGCCTATAATTCACCCCTCCACTTT
CDR3aa: CASSLGGAYNSPLHF

v_gene: TRBV30
j_gene: TRBJ2-7
d_gene: TRBD2
abundance: once
len: 20
CDR3nt: TGTGCCTGGAGGGGCGATTCCGGGACTAGCGGGAGGGAAGGGAAACACGAGCAGTACTTC
CDR3aa: CAWRGDSGTSGREGKHEQYF

v_gene: TRBV10-2
j_gene: TRBJ1-6
d_gene: -
abundance: -
len: 15
CDR3nt: TGCGCCAGCAGTGACAGAGGAGGGGTTCATTCACCCCTCCACTTT
CDR3aa: CASSDRGGVHSPLHF

v_gene: TRBV30
j_gene: TRBJ1-4
d_gene: -
abundance: -
len: 13
CDR3nt: TGTGCCTGGGGGTTGCCGGGTAATGAAAAACTGTTTTTT
CDR3aa: CAWGLPGNEKLFF

v_gene: TRBV6-6
j_gene: TRBJ2-5
d_gene: TRBD2
abundance: -
len: 15
CDR3nt: TGTGCCAGCAGCCGACTAGCGGGAGGGGAAGAGACCCAGTACTTC
CDR3aa: CASSRLAGGEETQYF

v_gene: TRBV21-1
j_gene: TRBJ2-3
d_gene: -
abundance: -
len: 16
CDR3nt: TGTGCCAGCACCCAAGGGGACAGGGGGAGCACAGATACGCAGTATTTT
CDR3aa: CASTQGDRGSTDTQYF

v_gene: TRBV7-9
j_gene: TRBJ1-1
d_gene: -
abundance: -
len: 13
CDR3nt: TGTGCCAGCAGCCGACCCTCAGGGGCTGAAGCTTTCTTT
CDR3aa: CASSRPSGAEAFF

v_gene: TRBV2
j_gene: TRBJ2-7
d_gene: -
abundance: few
len: 14
CDR3nt: TGTGCCAGCAGTGGACAGGTGAGCTCCTACGAGCAGTACTTC
CDR3aa: CASSGQVSSYEQYF

v_gene: TRBV6-6
j_gene: TRBJ2-6
d_gene: TRBD1
abundance: few
len: 16
CDR3nt: TGTGCCGGCCAGGGACAGAGTCACTCTGGGGCCAACGTCCTGACTTTC
CDR3aa: CAGQGQSHSGANVLTF

v_gene: TRBV11-3
j_gene: TRBJ2-7
d_gene: TRBD2
abundance: -
len: 15
CDR3nt: TGTGCCAGCAGCCCTCAGGGGCGGGAGGCCTACGAGCAGTACTTC
CDR3aa: CASSPQGREAYEQYF

v_gene: TRBV5-4
j_gene: TRBJ1-2
d_gene: -
abundance: -
len: 13
CDR3nt: TGTGCCAGCAAGAACAGGTTTGGGGATTACTACACCTTC
CDR3aa: CASKNRFGDYYTF

v_gene: TRBV5-1
j_gene: TRBJ1-1
d_gene: TRBD1
abundance: once
len: 16
CDR3nt: TGCGCCAGCAGCTTGGCCCAAGGGACAGGGGACACTGAAGCTTTCTTT
CDR3aa: CASSLAQGTGDTEAFF

v_gene: TRBV7-2
j_gene: TRBJ1-4
d_gene: TRBD1
abundance: -
len: 14
CDR3nt: TGTGCCAGCAGCTTTACAGGGGGAGGTGAAAAACTGTTTTTT
CDR3aa: CASSFTGGGEKLFF

v_gene: TRBV5-1
j_gene: TRBJ2-3
d_gene: -
abundance: once
len: 12
CDR3nt: TGCGCCAGCAGCTTCAACACAGATACGCAGTATTTT
CDR3aa: CASSFNTDTQYF

v_gene: TRBV28
j_gene: TRBJ1-2
d_gene: -
abundance: -
len: 13
CDR3nt: TGTGCCAGCAGTTTGCCGGGAAGCTATGGCTACACCTTC
CDR3aa: CASSLPGSYGYTF

v_gene: TRBV4-1
j_gene: TRBJ2-5
d_gene: -
abundance: once
len: 15
CDR3nt: TGCGCCAGCAGCCAAGAGTCTAGCAGGGGTGAGACCCAGTACTTC
CDR3aa: CASSQESSRGETQYF

v_gene: TRBV9
j_gene: TRBJ2-3
d_gene: TRBD2
abundance: -
len: 16
CDR3nt: TGTGCCAGCAGCGTAGGCGGGAGGGCCCCTGAAGATACGCAGTATTTT
CDR3aa: CASSVGGRAPEDTQYF

v_gene: TRBV5-4
j_gene: TRBJ2-3
d_gene: TRBD1
abundance: -
len: 16
CDR3nt: TGTGCCAGCAGCCCGATGGGACAGGGGGCGCCAGATACGCAGTATTTT
CDR3aa: CASSPMGQGAPDTQYF

v_gene: TRBV4-2
j_gene: TRBJ2-7
d_gene: -
abundance: -
len: 14
CDR3nt: TGTGCCAGCAGCCAAACAACCACAGGGTCCGAGCAGTACTTC
CDR3aa: CASSQTTTGSEQYF

v_gene: TRBV9
j_gene: TRBJ1-1
d_gene: TRBD1
abundance: once
len: 13
CDR3nt: TGTGCCAGCAGCGGGCAGGGGGAGTCTGAAGCTTTCTTT
CDR3aa: CASSGQGESEAFF